One sample yielded the 8 T cell receptor beta chains listed below, sequenced in a study of blood T cell repertoires in COVID-19. The table came from immunoSEQ multiplex PCR; TCRdb's copy has only in-frame clones and leaves some out. The table includes about 160,000 clones, around 82% detected once. The sequenced sample was PBMCs or T cells enriched from blood (not recorded which). These receptors were taken from a man aged 40-50 years who had recovered from COVID-19.

This rearrangement joins TRBV5-1 to TRBJ1-1; 7 positions match TRBD1. Germline-derived CDR1 and CDR2 are SGHRS and YFSETQ. Trimming at V came to 7 bases and at J to 0 bases, leaving 6 bases not matched to a gene. CDR3 length: 14 residues. CDR3 protein: CASHDRAVNTEAFF. DNA for the CDR3: TGCGCCAGCCATGACAGGGCGGTGAACACTGAAGCTTTCTTT.

The V call is TRBV19, the J call TRBJ2-3; TRBD2 agrees at 15 bases. The CDR3 has 17 amino acids. V lost 3 bases, J lost 1 base, and 2 bases stayed unmatched. Looked up from germline, CDR1 is LNHDA and CDR2 is SQIVND (reference sequence). Here the CDR3 reads CASSIGTSGGRTDTQYF. CDR3 nucleotides: TGTGCCAGTAGTATCGGGACTAGCGGGGGGCGCACAGATACGCAGTATTTT.

The V gene is TRBV7-9, the J gene TRBJ1-2, with a possible D match to TRBD1 (5 bases). This CDR3 is built from 18 residues. V lost 1 base, J lost 3 bases, and 21 bases lay in between. The germline V gene has CDR1 SEHNR and CDR2 FQNEAQ (reference sequence). This chain's CDR3 is CASSLVRPGGWGDYGYTF. DNA of the CDR3: TGTGCCAGCAGCTTAGTCCGGCCCGGTGGATGGGGCGACTATGGCTACACCTTC.

V is TRBV6-5 and J is TRBJ2-5, with TRBD2 matching 8 bases. Trimming took 6 bases from V and 1 from J; bases not matched to a gene: 7. The CDR3 totals 15 residues. Germline V CDR1 and CDR2: MNHEY, SVGAGI. DNA of the CDR3: TGTGCCAGCAGGATCGGACTAGCAGCCCAAGAGACCCAGTACTTC. Its translation: CASRIGLAAQETQYF.

V and J are TRBV7-8 and TRBJ2-1; 7 bases map to TRBD1. CDR3 length: 17 amino acids. Losses at the gene ends were 3 bases for V and 4 bases for J; bases not matched to a gene: 12. The germline CDR1 and CDR2 sequences are SGHVS and FQNEAQ. CDR3 sequence: CASSFVRPGQRYNEQFF. The CDR3 nucleotides are TGTGCCAGCAGCTTCGTCCGCCCGGGACAGAGGTACAATGAGCAGTTCTTC. Complete variable domain (other parts from reference TRBV7-8 and TRBJ2-1): GAGVSQSPRYKVAKRGQDVALRCDPISGHVSLFWYQQALGQGPEFLTYFQNEAQLDKSGLPSDRFFAERPEGSVSTLKIQRTQQEDSAVYLCASSFVRPGQRYNEQFFGPGTRLTVL.

Only one count was recorded for this clone. Different DNA sequences within this sample yield the same CDR3. The chain carries TRBV5-4 and TRBJ2-3; D not resolved. The germline CDR1 and CDR2 sequences are SGHNT and YYREEE (reference sequence). CDR3 length equals 13 residues. The V and J ends lost 0 bases and 1 base respectively, with 3 bases between them. The CDR3 sequence: CASSLAGTDTQYF. The CDR3 DNA reads as TGTGCCAGCAGCTTGGCAGGCACAGATACGCAGTATTTT.

This rearrangement joins TRBV9 to TRBJ1-3, with D unclear. V lost 4 bases and J lost 0, with 8 bases in between. The CDR3 length is 14 residues. Germline values: CDR1 SGDLS, CDR2 YYNGEE. The CDR3 nucleotides read TGTGCCAGCAGCCCGAGAGGCTCTGGAAACACCATATATTTT. Translated: CASSPRGSGNTIYF.

The J gene is TRBJ2-4, the V gene TRBV24-1; D may be TRBD1 (5 bases). Trimming cost V 7 bases and J 2 bases, with 11 bases left between them. Germline CDR1 is KGHDR and CDR2 is SFDVKD. CDR3 length: 14 amino acids. The CDR3 spells CATRQGKSKNIQYF. For the CDR3, the DNA is TGTGCCACCAGGCAGGGAAAGTCCAAAAACATTCAGTACTTC.